This T cell receptor (beta chain) is drawn from a study of Ad26.COV2.S vaccination and SARS-CoV-2 variants. Trimming took off 5 bases at V and 2 bases at J, with 9 bases between the two ends. The CDR3 covers 13 residues. CDR1 is SGHTA, CDR2 FQGNSA, per germline. TCRdb keeps only in-frame clones here, not all; method: immunoSEQ multiplex PCR. The table shows hundreds of thousands of clones, with 70% to 90% occurring only once. Treatment: roughly 19 received Ad26.COV2.S at low or high dose, single or two shots; 5 received placebo; per-sample allocation not given. At day 63 after the first vaccine or placebo injection, samples were drawn.

Material: peripheral blood, obtained in a trial of Ad26.COV2.S vaccine versus placebo. The rearrangement uses TRBV7-2 and TRBJ2-5, with a possible D match to TRBD2 (5 bases). The source is a person between 18 and 65 years old who received the Ad26.COV2.S COVID-19 vaccine or a placebo. This CDR3 is CASSRREQETQYF. As DNA, the CDR3 is TGTGCCAGCAGCCGAAGGGAGCAAGAGACCCAGTACTTC.